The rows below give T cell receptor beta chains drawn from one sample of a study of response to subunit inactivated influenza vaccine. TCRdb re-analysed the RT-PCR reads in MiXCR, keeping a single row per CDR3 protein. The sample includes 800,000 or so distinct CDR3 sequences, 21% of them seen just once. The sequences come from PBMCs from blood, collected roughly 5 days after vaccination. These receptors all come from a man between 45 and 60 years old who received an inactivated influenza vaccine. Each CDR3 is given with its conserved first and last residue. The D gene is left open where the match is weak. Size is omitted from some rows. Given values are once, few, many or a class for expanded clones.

TGTGCCAGCAGCACGGAGGCGGGGGCGGGCACTGAAGCTTTCTTT	CASSTEAGAGTEAFF	TRBJ1-1	.	.	TRBV7-9
TGTGCCAGCAGTTACTCCTCATTCACCATCTCCTACGAGCAGTACTTC	CASSYSSFTISYEQYF	TRBJ2-7	many	.	TRBV6-5
TGTGCCAGCCCGCGACGGACCGGGGAGCTGTTTTTT	CASPRRTGELFF	TRBJ2-2	few	.	TRBV7-9
TGCAGTGCTAGGCTGCGGAATAATTCACCCCTCCACTTT	CSARLRNNSPLHF	TRBJ1-6	.	.	TRBV20-1
TGTGCCAGCAGTTTACAAGCGGGCTACAATGAGCAGTTCTTC	CASSLQAGYNEQFF	TRBJ2-1	many	.	TRBV12-3/TRBV12-4
TGTGCCAGCAGTTTTCGGCGGGGTGCAGATACGCAGTATTTT	CASSFRRGADTQYF	TRBJ2-3	.	.	TRBV28
TGCAGCGTCTCCAGGGCCTTGAACACCGGGGAGCTGTTTTTT	CSVSRALNTGELFF	TRBJ2-2	.	.	TRBV29-1
TGTGCCAGCAGCTCAACGGGGCTTCAAGAGACCCAGTACTTC	CASSSTGLQETQYF	TRBJ2-5	.	.	TRBV11-2
TGCAGTGCTAGAGGCAACCTCAACACTGAAGCTTTCTTT	CSARGNLNTEAFF	TRBJ1-1	few	.	TRBV20-1
TGCGCCAGCAGCTTGATAGGCAGGGACACTGAAGCTTTCTTT	CASSLIGRDTEAFF	TRBJ1-1	few	.	TRBV5-1
TGTGCCAGTAGTATAGAGGAAAGGGGGGGCAAAAACATTCAGTACTTC	CASSIEERGGKNIQYF	TRBJ2-4	.	.	TRBV19
TGTGCCAGCGCCCTGGCGGGAGGGTTGGGCAATGAGCAGTTCTTC	CASALAGGLGNEQFF	TRBJ2-1	.	TRBD2	TRBV7-9
TGCGCCAGCAGTGACGGGGCCATGAGTGAGCAGTTCTTC	CASSDGAMSEQFF	TRBJ2-1	.	.	TRBV10-2
TGCAGTGCGAAGGGACTAGCGGGAGGGCCTTTCAATGAGCAGTTCTTC	CSAKGLAGGPFNEQFF	TRBJ2-1	few	TRBD2	TRBV20-1
TGCAGTGCTCCGGTTGTACATGAGGCCAAAAACATTCAGTACTTC	CSAPVVHEAKNIQYF	TRBJ2-4	.	.	TRBV20-1